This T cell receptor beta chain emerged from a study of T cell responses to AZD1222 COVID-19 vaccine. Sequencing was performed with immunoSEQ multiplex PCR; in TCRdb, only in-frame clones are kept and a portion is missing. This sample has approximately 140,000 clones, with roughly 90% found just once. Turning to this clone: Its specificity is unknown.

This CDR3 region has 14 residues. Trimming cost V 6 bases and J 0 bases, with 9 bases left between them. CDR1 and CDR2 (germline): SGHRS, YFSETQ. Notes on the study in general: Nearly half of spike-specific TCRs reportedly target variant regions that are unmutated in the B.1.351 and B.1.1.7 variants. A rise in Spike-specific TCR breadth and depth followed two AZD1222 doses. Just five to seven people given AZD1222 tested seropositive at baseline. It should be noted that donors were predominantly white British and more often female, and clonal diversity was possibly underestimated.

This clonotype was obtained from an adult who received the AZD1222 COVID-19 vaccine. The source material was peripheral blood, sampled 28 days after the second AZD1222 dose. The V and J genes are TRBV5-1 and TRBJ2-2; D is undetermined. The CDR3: CASMGIANTGELFF. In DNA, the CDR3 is TGCGCCAGCATGGGGATAGCGAACACCGGGGAGCTGTTTTTT.